This T cell receptor (beta chain) was obtained from a study of PD-1 blockade in classical Hodgkin lymphoma. Study-wide findings and caveats: The drivers behind the repertoire differences, possibly disease activity or prior therapy, remain undefined.

The repertoire was sequenced with immunoSEQ multiplex PCR; TCRdb's copy has only in-frame clones and lacks some. Of around 20,000 clones listed, about 70% were seen once; the top ten hold about 19%. About this clone itself: No antigen is known for it.

Documented time point: cycle 4 day 1 (C4D1), after more than 5 weeks of nivolumab. Autologous stem cell transplantation was followed by relapse in every patient, and brentuximab vedotin exposure varied. V lost 4 bases to trimming and J lost 5 bases, with 11 bases between them. The CDR3 spans 13 residues. Germline CDR1 reads ENHRY; CDR2 reads SYGVKD. This chain connects TRBV10-3 to TRBJ1-1; no firm D call. This receptor was identified in a human donor with classical Hodgkin lymphoma. Specimen: peripheral blood mononuclear cells (PBMCs), collected before the fourth cycle of nivolumab. The CDR3: CAISGVQSTEAFF. The DNA of the CDR3 is TGTGCCATCAGTGGTGTACAGTCTACTGAAGCTTTCTTT.